These 29 T cell receptor beta chains came from one sample sequenced in a study of T cells in Graves' hyperthyroidism and ophthalmopathy. Researchers amplified the TCR beta CDR3 regions from RNA transcripts. RT-PCR in the first round (using the HTBI primer set) targeted the TCR CDR3. MiXCR was run by TCRdb on the multiplex PCR reads, yielding one entry per CDR3 protein. The table lists 500,000 to 800,000 distinct CDR3 sequences, about 45% of them singletons. The sample taken for sequencing was peripheral blood or thyroid tissue (not recorded which). The origin of the receptors is an adult man with Graves' disease, either hyperthyroidism or ophthalmopathy (not recorded which).

The chain combines TRBV12-3 or TRBV12-4 with TRBJ1-6; unclear D gene. CDR3 size: 14 residues. The germline V and J ends were trimmed by 1 base and 7 bases, with 8 bases remaining between them. The CDR3 loop is CASSLVSENSPLHF. For the CDR3, the DNA is TGTGCCAGCAGTTTAGTCTCTGAGAATTCACCCCTCCACTTT.

The CDR3 DNA sequence: TGTGCCAGCAGACCGGGACAGACTACCTACGAGCAGTACTTC. This translates into CASRPGQTTYEQYF. This rearrangement joins TRBV2 to TRBJ2-7; TRBD1 aligns across 7 bases. The V and J ends lost 6 bases and 2 bases, in that order; junction bases with no gene match: 7. CDR3 length: 14 amino acids. Germline V gene sequence: CDR1 SNHLY, CDR2 FYNNEI. The complete variable domain, with remaining parts taken from reference TRBV2 and TRBJ2-7, reads EPEVTQTPSHQVTQMGQEVILRCVPISNHLYFYWYRQILGQKVEFLVSFYNNEISEKSEIFDDQFSVERPDGSNFTLKIRSTKLEDSAMYFCASRPGQTTYEQYFGPGTRLTVT.

This clonotype was counted only a few times. Mismatch with germline at one junction end may stem from a read error. The V and J genes are TRBV6-1 and TRBJ2-5; D ambiguous. The CDR3 is made up of 14 amino acids. Germline CDR1 and CDR2: MNHNS and SASEGT. CDR3 residues: CASREGVGLQTQYF. Here the CDR3 DNA reads TGTGCCAGCAGGGAAGGAGTAGGCCTCCAGACCCAGTACTTC.

The V gene is TRBV20-1, the J gene TRBJ2-2; 8 bases are a match to TRBD2. Germline lookup yields CDR1 DFQATT and CDR2 SNEGSKA (reference sequence). The J segment lost 5 bases and the V segment lost 3 bases, leaving 5 bases of the junction unmatched. CDR3 length: 14 residues. Written as DNA, the CDR3 is TGCAGTGCTAGGTCCAGCGGGGGAACCGGGGAGCTGTTTTTT. Protein: CSARSSGGTGELFF.

This clonotype came up a few times. The chain employs TRBV11-2 and TRBJ1-5, with D possibly being TRBD1 (6 bases). Trimming shortened V by 5 bases and J by 9 bases, and 17 bases separated the two germline ends. Germline CDR1 and CDR2: SGHAT and FQNNGV. This CDR3 spans 14 amino acids. The CDR3 loop reads CASSPETGGTPQHF. Written as DNA, the CDR3 is TGTGCCAGCAGCCCGGAGACAGGAGGGACGCCCCAGCATTTT.

V and J are TRBV19 and TRBJ2-2; D is possibly TRBD2 (6 bases). The germline V gene has CDR1 LNHDA and CDR2 SQIVND (reference sequence). This CDR3 is built from 14 residues. V was trimmed by 4 bases and J by 7 bases, leaving 13 bases between them. Here the CDR3 DNA reads TGTGCCAGTAGTACGGGAGCAGGTAGCGGGGAGCTGTTTTTT. It codes for CASSTGAGSGELFF.

The table lists this clonotype with a few counts. At one boundary the junction diverges from the germline segment, which might be a read error. This chain uses TRBV10-3 with TRBJ2-5; D tentatively reads TRBD1 or TRBD2 (6 bases each). The CDR3 spans 15 residues. Germline V gene sequence: CDR1 ENHRY, CDR2 SYGVKD. Written as DNA, the CDR3 is TGTGCCAGCAGTTACGGGGGCGCGGGGCGAGAGACCCAGTACTTC. Translated: CASSYGGAGRETQYF.

This clonotype was seen only a few times. The V call is TRBV7-8, the J call TRBJ2-7; 10 bases agree with TRBD1. V lost 5 bases and J lost 6; bases outside the gene matches: 7. Germline V lookup: CDR1 SGHVS, CDR2 FQNEAQ. The CDR3 is 14 amino acids. The DNA of the CDR3 is TGTGCCAGCAGCCCAACCGGGACAGGGGCCGAGCAGTACTTC. Translation gives CASSPTGTGAEQYF.

This chain connects TRBV19 to TRBJ1-4; unclear D gene. The V end was cut by 8 bases, the J end by 4 bases, with 17 bases between. The CDR3 spans 15 residues. Germline V gene sequence: CDR1 LNHDA, CDR2 SQIVND (reference sequence). The CDR3 nucleotides read TGTGCCAGTGAAGCGCATGGGCAGCGTAATGAAAAACTGTTTTTT. This gives the protein CASEAHGQRNEKLFF. Full variable domain (outside the CDR3, taken from reference TRBV19 and TRBJ1-4): DGGITQSPKYLFRKEGQNVTLSCEQNLNHDAMYWYRQDPGQGLRLIYYSQIVNDFQKGDIAEGYSVSREKKESFPLTVTSAQKNPTAFYLCASEAHGQRNEKLFFGSGTQLSVL.

As to this clonotype: A much larger clone lies one base from this, so it may be a read error. The chain employs TRBV12-3 or TRBV12-4 and TRBJ1-5; 9 positions match TRBD1. The CDR3 has 15 amino acids. CDR3 DNA: TGTGCCGGCAGTTACTCCGGGACAGGGTTGGACCGCATGCATTTT. Protein product: CAGSYSGTGLDRMHF.

The sample holds a few counts of this clonotype. V gene TRBV20-1 combines with J gene TRBJ2-2; D is possibly TRBD1 (5 bases). The CDR3 is made up of 13 amino acids. In germline, CDR1 is DFQATT, CDR2 SNEGSKA (reference sequence). The ends were cut back, 3 bases at V and 4 bases at J, with 9 bases in the middle. CDR3 nucleotide sequence: TGCAGTGCTAGTCATGGGGCCACCGGGGAGCTGTTTTTT. Translated: CSASHGATGELFF.

This clonotype has just a few counts. V usage is TRBV2 and J usage is TRBJ1-2; tentatively, D is TRBD1 (5 bases). V shed 7 bases and J shed 1 base, with 16 bases lying between them. CDR1 is SNHLY and CDR2 is FYNNEI in the germline V gene. The CDR3 contains 15 residues. The CDR3 coding sequence is TGTGCCAGCAAATACCGCAGGGACCTTAACTATGGCTACACCTTC. Encoded protein: CASKYRRDLNYGYTF. Filled out from reference TRBV2 and TRBJ1-2, the complete variable domain reads EPEVTQTPSHQVTQMGQEVILRCVPISNHLYFYWYRQILGQKVEFLVSFYNNEISEKSEIFDDQFSVERPDGSNFTLKIRSTKLEDSAMYFCASKYRRDLNYGYTFGSGTRLTVV.

To note about this clonotype: A much larger clone is a single base away; this may be a read error. The chain carries TRBV7-9 and TRBJ2-6, with D perhaps TRBD2 (5 bases). The V and J ends lost 4 bases and 4 bases respectively, with 14 bases between them. CDR3 length: 16 amino acids. Germline V gene sequence: CDR1 SEHNR, CDR2 FQNEAQ (reference sequence). The CDR3 nucleotides are TGTGCCAGCAGCTCTCGTTCCGGGGTCGGGGCCAACGTCCTGACTTTC. Amino acid sequence: CASSSRSGVGANVLTF.

This clonotype was seen at least ten times. The J gene is TRBJ1-4, the V gene TRBV12-3 or TRBV12-4, with unresolved D. The CDR3 is 12 amino acids. Trimming removed 3 bases at V and 8 bases at J, with 7 bases between. The CDR3 nucleotides read TGTGCCAGCAGTTTCCCGGGCGAAAAACTGTTTTTT. Residues: CASSFPGEKLFF.

This clonotype was seen many times. This chain joins TRBV10-2 and TRBJ1-5, with no clear D. V was pared by 2 bases and J by 6 bases, with 11 bases between. The length of the CDR3 is 14 residues. The germline V gene has CDR1 WSHSY and CDR2 SAAADI. CDR3 sequence (DNA): TGCGCCAGCAGTGAGAGTTGGGGAACTCAGCCCCAGCATTTT. Its translation is CASSESWGTQPQHF.

This clonotype was seen at least ten times. The J gene is TRBJ1-5, the V gene TRBV10-3, with unresolved D. This CDR3 has 14 residues. Germline V gives CDR1 ENHRY, CDR2 SYGVKD. Trimming removed 2 bases at V and 0 bases at J, with 5 bases between. In nucleotides, the CDR3 is TGTGCCATCAGTGAGGGAAATAGCAATCAGCCCCAGCATTTT. This sequence encodes CAISEGNSNQPQHF.

This clonotype was picked up many times. This chain links TRBV7-8 with TRBJ1-4; D possibly corresponds to TRBD1 (6 bases). This CDR3 is 16 amino acids long. V lost 3 bases and J lost 2, with 13 bases in between. CDR1 and CDR2 (germline): SGHVS, FQNEAQ. The CDR3: CASSLYTRGTNEKLFF. CDR3 nucleotides: TGTGCCAGCAGCTTGTATACCAGGGGTACTAATGAAAAACTGTTTTTT. Drawing the rest from reference TRBV7-8 and TRBJ1-4, the complete variable domain is GAGVSQSPRYKVAKRGQDVALRCDPISGHVSLFWYQQALGQGPEFLTYFQNEAQLDKSGLPSDRFFAERPEGSVSTLKIQRTQQEDSAVYLCASSLYTRGTNEKLFFGSGTQLSVL.

This clonotype was counted only a few times. The chain carries TRBV7-3 and TRBJ1-1, with D tentatively TRBD1 (6 bases). V was trimmed by 2 bases and J by 2 bases, leaving 12 bases between them. This CDR3 contains 15 residues. CDR1 is SGHTA and CDR2 is FQGTGA in the germline V gene. CDR3 coding DNA: TGTGCCAGCAGCTTATTGGCAGGGGCCAACACTGAAGCTTTCTTT. Protein sequence: CASSLLAGANTEAFF.

V and J are TRBV5-1 and TRBJ1-4; no reliable D call. CDR1 is SGHRS and CDR2 is YFSETQ in the germline V gene. This CDR3 region has 17 residues. The V gene lost 4 bases and the J gene lost 0 bases, with 16 bases spanning the gap. The CDR3 region is CASSGGSSNPTNEKLFF. The CDR3 nucleotides read TGCGCCAGCAGCGGAGGATCATCAAACCCAACTAATGAAAAACTGTTTTTT.

This clonotype was seen repeatedly, ten times or more. The CDR3 loop is CATSDRGGELFF. CDR3 DNA sequence: TGTGCCACCAGTGATCGAGGAGGGGAGCTGTTTTTT. V is TRBV24-1 and J is TRBJ2-2, with D unresolved. Trimming cost V 3 bases and J 8 bases, with 6 bases left between them. This CDR3 spans 12 amino acids. Germline V gene lookup returns CDR1 KGHDR and CDR2 SFDVKD.

This clonotype was found a few times. One end of the junction fails to match germline, which may point to a read error. The CDR3 spells CASSQDGTFGNTIYF. In nucleotides, the CDR3 is TGCGCCAGCAGCCAAGATGGAACTTTTGGAAACACCATATATTTT. The chain uses TRBV7-2 and TRBJ1-3; no clear D. There are 15 residues in the CDR3. Germline lookup yields CDR1 SGHTA and CDR2 FQGNSA.

A word on this clonotype: A much larger clonotype is one base distant, so this may be a read error. The chain recombines TRBV15 with TRBJ2-7, with 12 nucleotides matching TRBD2. The germline CDR1 and CDR2 sequences are LNHNV and YYDKDF (reference sequence). The CDR3 sequence is 13 residues long. J lost 6 bases, V lost 4 bases, and 1 base had no gene match. CDR3 coding DNA: TGTGCCACCAGCACGGGACTAGCGGGCGAGCAGTACTTC. Amino acid sequence: CATSTGLAGEQYF.

This sequence joins TRBV7-9 and TRBJ1-4; TRBD1 is a possible D gene (6 bases). The CDR3 spans 16 residues. Trimming stripped 2 bases from V and 8 bases from J, with 18 bases between. CDR1 and CDR2 (germline): SEHNR, FQNEAQ (reference sequence). The CDR3 bases are TGTGCCAGCAGCTTACTCCTGGACAGCTCCAGCGAAAAACTGTTTTTT. This gives the protein CASSLLLDSSSEKLFF.

There are a few counts of this clonotype. V usage is TRBV7-6 and J usage is TRBJ1-6; D not resolved. CDR1 is SGHVS and CDR2 is FNYEAQ in the germline V gene. Trimming stripped 5 bases from V and 5 bases from J, with 13 bases between. This CDR3 has 15 residues. This CDR3 reads CASSQDLQDNSPLHF. The CDR3 region has the DNA TGTGCCAGCAGCCAAGATCTTCAGGATAATTCACCCCTCCACTTT.

This clonotype was counted ten times or more. The CDR3 region is CASSGPSGQETQYF. CDR3 nucleotides: TGTGCCAGCAGTGGTCCTAGCGGCCAAGAGACCCAGTACTTC. The chain combines TRBV2 with TRBJ2-5; the match to TRBD2 covers 7 bases. The CDR3 totals 14 residues. V was clipped by 4 bases and J by 1 base; unmatched bases: 3. CDR1 is SNHLY and CDR2 is FYNNEI in the germline V gene.

A word on this clonotype: This may come from a read error, since a much larger clone is one base off. The rearrangement links TRBV7-9 to TRBJ2-7, with unresolved D. This CDR3 is 9 amino acids long. The V gene's germline CDR1 is SEHNR and CDR2 FQNEAQ (reference sequence). V was cut by 5 bases and J by 10 bases, with 6 bases left in between. The CDR3 loop reads CASSERQYF. CDR3 sequence (DNA): TGTGCCAGCAGCGAGCGACAGTACTTC.

The chain couples TRBV7-2 to TRBJ2-2; TRBD2 matches 7 bases. The J segment lost 3 bases and the V segment lost 4 bases, leaving 14 bases of the junction unmatched. CDR1 SGHTA and CDR2 FQGNSA come from the germline V gene. The CDR3 is 18 residues long. CDR3 loop: CASSSGGRLNEDTGELFF. CDR3 sequence (DNA): TGTGCCAGCAGCTCGGGCGGGAGATTAAACGAGGACACCGGGGAGCTGTTTTTT.

The sample holds a few counts of this clonotype. The V call is TRBV20-1, the J call TRBJ1-4; tentatively, D is TRBD1 (5 bases). The length of the CDR3 is 17 residues. Germline lookup yields CDR1 DFQATT and CDR2 SNEGSKA (reference sequence). V lost 1 base, J lost 1 base, and 16 bases lay in between. This CDR3 is CSARAAREAGTNEKLFF. In DNA form, the CDR3 reads TGCAGTGCTAGAGCGGCCAGGGAGGCAGGAACTAATGAAAAACTGTTTTTT.

This clonotype has a single count. CDR3 nucleotides: TGTGCCAGCAGTTACCCCAGCAACGGGGAGACCCAGTACTTC. As protein: CASSYPSNGETQYF. This chain links TRBV2 with TRBJ2-5; no clear D gene. V gave up 5 bases and J gave up 5 bases, with 15 bases separating them. The CDR3 contains 14 residues. The V gene's germline CDR1 is SNHLY and CDR2 FYNNEI. The full variable domain, rest sourced from reference TRBV2 and TRBJ2-5, is EPEVTQTPSHQVTQMGQEVILRCVPISNHLYFYWYRQILGQKVEFLVSFYNNEISEKSEIFDDQFSVERPDGSNFTLKIRSTKLEDSAMYFCASSYPSNGETQYFGPGTRLLVL.